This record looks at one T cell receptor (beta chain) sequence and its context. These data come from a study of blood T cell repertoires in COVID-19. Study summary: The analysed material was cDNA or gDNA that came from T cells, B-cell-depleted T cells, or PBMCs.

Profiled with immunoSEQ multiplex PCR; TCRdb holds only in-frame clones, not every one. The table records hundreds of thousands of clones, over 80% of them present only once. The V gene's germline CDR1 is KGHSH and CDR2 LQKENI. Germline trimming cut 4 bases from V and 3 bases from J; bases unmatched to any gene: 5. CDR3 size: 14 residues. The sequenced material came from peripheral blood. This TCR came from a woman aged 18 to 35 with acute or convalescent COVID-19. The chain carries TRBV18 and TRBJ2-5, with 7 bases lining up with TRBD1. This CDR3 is CASSRDRDKETQYF. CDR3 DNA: TGTGCCAGCTCACGGGACAGAGATAAAGAGACCCAGTACTTC.